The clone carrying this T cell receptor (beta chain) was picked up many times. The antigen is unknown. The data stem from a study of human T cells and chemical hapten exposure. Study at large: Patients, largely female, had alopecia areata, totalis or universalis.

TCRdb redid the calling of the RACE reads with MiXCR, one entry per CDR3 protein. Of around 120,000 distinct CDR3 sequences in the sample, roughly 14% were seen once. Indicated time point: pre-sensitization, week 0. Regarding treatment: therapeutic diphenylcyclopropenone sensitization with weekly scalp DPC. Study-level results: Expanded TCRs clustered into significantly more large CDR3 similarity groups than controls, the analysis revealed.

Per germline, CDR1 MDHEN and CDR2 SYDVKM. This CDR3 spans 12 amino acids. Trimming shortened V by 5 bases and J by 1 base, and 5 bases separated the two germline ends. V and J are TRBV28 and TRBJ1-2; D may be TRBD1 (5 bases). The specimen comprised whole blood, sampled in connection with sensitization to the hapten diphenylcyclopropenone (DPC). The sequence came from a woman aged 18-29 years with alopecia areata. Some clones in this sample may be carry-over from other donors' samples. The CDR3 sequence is CASSRGNYGYTF. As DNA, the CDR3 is TGTGCCAGCAGTAGGGGTAACTATGGCTACACCTTC.